One TCR beta chain is described in this entry. The sample originates from a study of Graves' ophthalmopathy and Graves' hyperthyroidism. Amplifying from RNA transcripts, the study obtained TCR beta CDR3 regions. First-round RT-PCR relied on HTBI primers, and a second-round multiplex PCR came next. TCRdb used MiXCR to reprocess the multiplex PCR reads, holding one entry per CDR3 protein. Of about 160,000 distinct CDR3 sequences listed, roughly 37% were seen once; the top ten hold about 5.8%. The diagnosis was founded upon clinical symptoms, serum thyroxine, TRAb, thyroid ultrasound and orbital computed tomography. V lost 6 bases and J 1 base, leaving 6 bases between the germline ends. The CDR3 covers 12 residues. Germline loops: CDR1 MNHEY, CDR2 SVGEGT.

Sequenced: peripheral blood. The rearrangement joins TRBV6-2 or TRBV6-3 to TRBJ1-1; D not certain. This sequence originates from a woman in her thirties or forties with Graves' ophthalmopathy. The CDR3 sequence: CASRPQNTEAFF. DNA for the CDR3: TGTGCCAGCAGGCCCCAGAACACTGAAGCTTTCTTT.